This T cell receptor beta chain comes out of a study of blood T cells in healthy people across ages. Study-wide context: Every two T cells gave about one barcoded beta molecule via template switching. Notes on the study in general: TCR beta diversity per million T cells fell roughly linearly with age.

As for this clonotype: Its target is not known.

Sample donors were healthy Caucasian individuals that came from Russia, aged 6 to 90. In each sample, at least 7 million PBMCs were isolated. The use of a sample-barcoded 5' primer and a J-beta primer mix characterized a second PCR of roughly 6 to 11 cycles. MiXCR, run by TCRdb on the 5' RACE reads, gives a single entry per CDR3 protein. Among over 1,300,000 distinct CDR3 sequences, roughly 59% were seen once, and the ten largest hold 6.7%. V lost 0 bases to trimming and J lost 4 bases, with 14 bases between them. The CDR3 totals 16 residues. Looked up from germline, CDR1 is SGHVS and CDR2 is FNYEAQ. The TCR originated in a man between 18 and 35 years old in good health. This chain connects TRBV7-6 to TRBJ2-3; perhaps D is TRBD1 or TRBD2 (6 bases each). The sample consisted of blood. The CDR3 bases are TGTGCCAGCAGCTTAGCAGGGGGGAGGTCCCCAGATACGCAGTATTTT. It translates to CASSLAGGRSPDTQYF.